These 17 T cell receptor beta chains originate from one sample sequenced in a study of molecular identifiers for immune sequencing clone quantification. TCRdb re-derived calls from the PCR reads in MiXCR, one entry per CDR3 protein. The table lists approximately 500,000 distinct CDR3 sequences, 20% to 25% of them singletons. The specimen sequenced was naive CD8+ T cells from blood, with Jurkat cell RNA spiked in. The subset is: FACS-sorted CD8+CD4-CCR7+CD45RA+ naive T cells. The receptors were gathered from a human donor in good health. Some libraries in this study had Jurkat cell RNA spiked in.

The V gene is TRBV5-1, the J gene TRBJ1-1; D gene uncertain. The V end was cut by 2 bases, the J end by 1 base, with 18 bases between. The CDR3 extends over 17 amino acids. The germline V gene has CDR1 SGHRS and CDR2 YFSETQ. The CDR3 reads CASSLYPRYSENTEAFF. CDR3 DNA: TGCGCCAGCAGCTTATACCCAAGATATAGCGAGAACACTGAAGCTTTCTTT.

In this sample, this clonotype turned up many times. The chain couples TRBV2 to TRBJ1-1; D is uncertain. With 3 bases removed from V and 0 bases from J, the gap between germline ends came to 8 bases. CDR1 is SNHLY, CDR2 FYNNEI, per germline. This CDR3 contains 14 residues. The CDR3 nucleotides read TGTGCCAGCAGTGATAGGATTATGAACACTGAAGCTTTCTTT. It translates to CASSDRIMNTEAFF.

V and J are TRBV5-8 and TRBJ2-7; weak D call: TRBD1 (6 bases). Germline CDR1 is SGHTS and CDR2 is YDEGEE. With 6 bases removed from V and 0 bases from J, the gap between germline ends came to 16 bases. CDR3 length: 15 amino acids. In DNA form, the CDR3 reads TGTGCCAGCACCGTCCGACAGGAGGTCTCCTACGAGCAGTACTTC. Translated: CASTVRQEVSYEQYF. Supplemented by reference TRBV5-8 and TRBJ2-7, the full variable domain reads EAGVTQSPTHLIKTRGQQATLRCSPISGHTSVYWYQQALGLGLQFLLWYDEGEERNRGNFPPRFSGRQFPNYSSELNVNALELEDSALYLCASTVRQEVSYEQYFGPGTRLTVT.

In its sample, this clonotype was seen a few times. This rearrangement joins TRBV7-9 to TRBJ2-5; the D is unclear. The CDR3 is 14 residues long. The germline V gene encodes CDR1 SEHNR and CDR2 FQNEAQ (reference sequence). The V gene lost 4 bases and the J gene lost 5 bases, with 14 bases spanning the gap. The CDR3 here is CASSYLDVQETQYF. CDR3 sequence (DNA): TGTGCCAGCAGCTACCTGGACGTCCAGGAGACCCAGTACTTC.

This clonotype has at least ten counts. The V and J genes are TRBV24-1 and TRBJ2-1; D might be TRBD2 (5 bases). The CDR3 loop spans 13 amino acids. Trimming stripped 4 bases from V and 9 bases from J, with 12 bases between. Germline V gene data show CDR1 as KGHDR and CDR2 as SFDVKD. This chain's CDR3 is CATSESLRGEQFF. CDR3 bases: TGTGCCACCAGTGAGTCCCTACGGGGTGAGCAGTTCTTC.

Comment on this clonotype: Being one base from a much bigger clone, this may be a read error. The rearrangement joins TRBV12-3 or TRBV12-4 to TRBJ2-3; D is undetermined. The CDR3 spans 17 residues. CDR3 in DNA: TGTGGCAGCAGTCCCGTAGAGCCCTCTCGGGTAGCAGATACGCAGTATTTT. Its translation is CGSSPVEPSRVADTQYF.

Turning to this clonotype: An end of the junction differs from the germline gene, which may be a read error. The chain employs TRBV7-9 and TRBJ2-3, with D perhaps TRBD2 (6 bases). The CDR3 sequence is 16 residues long. CDR1 is SEHNR, CDR2 FQNEAQ, per germline (reference sequence). The CDR3: CASSLPGGTVTDAQYF. The CDR3 region has the DNA TGTGCCAGCAGCTTACCCGGCGGGACGGTGACAGATGCGCAGTATTTT.

This clonotype was seen many times. This rearrangement joins TRBV28 to TRBJ2-7; 7 bases agree with TRBD2. This CDR3 contains 14 residues. The J segment lost 0 bases and the V segment lost 2 bases, leaving 1 base of the junction unmatched. The germline V gene encodes CDR1 MDHEN and CDR2 SYDVKM. CDR3 sequence: CASSLPGGSYEQYF. CDR3 DNA sequence: TGTGCCAGCAGTTTACCGGGGGGCTCCTACGAGCAGTACTTC.

This clonotype was recorded many times. The chain recombines TRBV7-9 with TRBJ1-5, with a possible D match to TRBD1 (5 bases). Germline-derived CDR1 and CDR2 are SEHNR and FQNEAQ (reference sequence). V was clipped by 5 bases and J by 0 bases, with 11 bases between them. The CDR3 covers 15 residues. CDR3 protein: CASSPGPTSNQPQHF. CDR3 sequence (DNA): TGTGCCAGCAGCCCGGGACCGACTAGCAATCAGCCCCAGCATTTT.

The J gene is TRBJ2-7, the V gene TRBV7-9; D possibly matches TRBD1 or TRBD2 (6 bases each). There are 14 residues in the CDR3. Germline-derived CDR1 and CDR2 are SEHNR and FQNEAQ (reference sequence). V was trimmed by 7 bases and J by 0 bases, leaving 13 bases between them. This CDR3 reads CASTGAANSYEQYF. The CDR3 DNA reads TGTGCCAGCACGGGGGCCGCCAACTCCTACGAGCAGTACTTC.

This clonotype was seen only a few times. The chain carries TRBV7-2 and TRBJ1-6; perhaps TRBD1 as D (5 bases). V gave up 5 bases and J gave up 3 bases, with 14 bases separating them. The CDR3 has 16 amino acids. The germline V gene has CDR1 SGHTA and CDR2 FQGNSA. DNA for the CDR3: TGTGCCAGCAGCCAACACGTGGGGCTCTATAATTCACCCCTCCACTTT. Translating it yields CASSQHVGLYNSPLHF.

This clonotype has a handful of counts. This chain uses TRBV19 with TRBJ2-3; D may match TRBD1 or TRBD2 (5 bases each). The CDR3 runs to 14 residues. Germline V gives CDR1 LNHDA, CDR2 SQIVND (reference sequence). V lost 6 bases, J lost 4 bases, and 14 bases lay in between. The CDR3 is CASRAFGGADTQYF. CDR3 DNA sequence: TGTGCCAGTAGGGCTTTTGGGGGAGCAGATACGCAGTATTTT.

This clonotype was observed at least ten times. V gene TRBV20-1 combines with J gene TRBJ2-7, with 8 bases lining up with TRBD1. Germline V gives CDR1 DFQATT, CDR2 SNEGSKA (reference sequence). The CDR3 is 14 amino acids. Germline trimming cut 6 bases from V and 1 base from J; bases unmatched to any gene: 8. CDR3 region: CSATDRVSSYEQYF. In nucleotides, the CDR3 is TGCAGTGCGACGGACAGGGTATCTTCCTACGAGCAGTACTTC.

The V and J genes are TRBV7-9 and TRBJ1-2; no clear D. V was shortened by 5 bases and J by 2 bases, with 18 bases between the two germline ends. The length of the CDR3 is 16 residues. The V gene's germline CDR1 is SEHNR and CDR2 FQNEAQ (reference sequence). The CDR3 here is CASSHDESFKNYGYTF. CDR3 sequence (DNA): TGTGCCAGCAGCCACGACGAGAGTTTTAAAAACTATGGCTACACCTTC. The full variable domain, rest sourced from reference TRBV7-9 and TRBJ1-2, is DTGVSQNPRHKITKRGQNVTFRCDPISEHNRLYWYRQTLGQGPEFLTYFQNEAQLEKSRLLSDRFSAERPKGSFSTLEIQRTEQGDSAMYLCASSHDESFKNYGYTFGSGTRLTVV.

This clonotype was seen repeatedly, ten times or more. V gene TRBV6-1 combines with J gene TRBJ2-7; 10 positions match TRBD1. Germline V gene lookup returns CDR1 MNHNS and CDR2 SASEGT. This CDR3 has 12 amino acids. With V trimmed by 4 bases and J by 6 bases, 0 bases remained unmatched. Here the CDR3 reads CASSGTGGEQYF. CDR3 DNA: TGTGCCAGCAGTGGGACAGGGGGCGAGCAGTACTTC.

This clonotype was seen more than once but under ten times. Written as DNA, the CDR3 is TGTGCCAGCAGCCAGGGGTTCTATGAAAAACTGTTTTTT. It yields the protein CASSQGFYEKLFF. This chain links TRBV3-1 with TRBJ1-4; D remains ambiguous. The CDR3 loop spans 13 amino acids. The germline V gene has CDR1 LGHDT and CDR2 YNNKEL (reference sequence). V was shortened by 3 bases and J by 6 bases, with 8 bases between the two germline ends.

As for this clonotype: A much bigger clone sits one base away, suggesting this may be a read error. The chain is built from TRBV2 and TRBJ1-1, with D unresolved. Germline CDR1 and CDR2: SNHLY and FYNNEI. The CDR3 spans 13 residues. V lost 7 bases, J lost 4 bases, and 13 bases lay in between. The CDR3 sequence is CASTWRAGTEAFF. CDR3 coding DNA: TGTGCCAGCACTTGGCGGGCAGGCACTGAAGCTTTCTTT.